A selection of T cell receptor beta chains follows, all from one sample in a study of shared clonotypes between healthy human individuals. The assay was immunoSEQ multiplex PCR, and TCRdb's table has in-frame clones only and misses some. This table holds around 450,000 clones, roughly 77% found once. Specimen: PBMCs. The origin of the receptors is a middle-aged woman in good health. Some clones in this sample may be carry-over from other donors' samples. Each CDR3 is given with its conserved first and last residue. Fields, in order: CDR3 protein, CDR3 DNA, clone size, CDR3 length, V gene, D gene, J gene. D genes are given only for firm matches. Only part of the rows carry a size: once, few, many, or a class if the clone is expanded.

CASSWDRRTGATGYTF | TGTGCCAGCAGTTGGGACCGTCGGACAGGGGCTACTGGCTACACCTTC | - | 16 | TRBV27 | TRBD1 | TRBJ1-2
CASSPGIDNVLTF | TGTGCCAGCTCACCCGGGATTGATAACGTCCTGACTTTC | - | 13 | TRBV18 | - | TRBJ2-6
CASSLGFGPLNTGELFF | TGTGCCAGCAGCTTGGGATTTGGCCCCCTCAACACCGGGGAGCTGTTTTTT | - | 17 | TRBV7-3 | - | TRBJ2-2
CASSPPGQGLFRGYTF | TGCGCCAGCAGCCCCCCGGGACAGGGGCTCTTTCGTGGCTACACCTTC | - | 16 | TRBV4-1 | TRBD1 | TRBJ1-2
CASSLLGEGETQYF | TGTGCCAGCAGTTTACTGGGGGAGGGAGAGACCCAGTACTTC | few | 14 | TRBV28 | TRBD2 | TRBJ2-5
CASSPGLVGETQYF | TGCGCCAGCAGCCCGGGACTAGTCGGGGAGACCCAGTACTTC | once | 14 | TRBV5-1 | TRBD2 | TRBJ2-5
CAISTLEGNEQFF | TGTGCCATCAGTACCTTGGAGGGGAATGAGCAGTTCTTC | - | 13 | TRBV10-3 | - | TRBJ2-1
CASSSGYEYNEKLFF | TGTGCCAGCAGCTCCGGGTATGAGTATAATGAAAAACTGTTTTTT | few | 15 | TRBV7-6 | - | TRBJ1-4
CASSLAGTKETQYF | TGTGCCAGCAGCTTGGCCGGGACAAAAGAGACCCAGTACTTC | - | 14 | TRBV5-6 | - | TRBJ2-5
CASSYSGTNTYEQYF | TGTGCCAGCAGTTACTCGGGGACAAACACCTACGAGCAGTACTTC | - | 15 | TRBV6-5 | - | TRBJ2-7
CASSEVSGERDEQFF | TGTGCCAGCAGTGAAGTGTCCGGGGAGCGGGATGAGCAGTTCTTC | few | 15 | TRBV6-1 | - | TRBJ2-1
CASSLETEGYEQYF | TGTGCCAGCAGCTTGGAGACAGAGGGCTACGAGCAGTACTTC | - | 14 | TRBV5-4 | - | TRBJ2-7
CASRLGYDPNQPQHF | TGTGCCAGCAGGTTAGGGTACGATCCCAATCAGCCCCAGCATTTT | - | 15 | TRBV27 | - | TRBJ1-5
CASSPPTSEDTGELFF | TGTGCCAGCAGCCCGCCGACTAGCGAGGACACCGGGGAGCTGTTTTTT | - | 16 | TRBV7-9 | TRBD2 | TRBJ2-2
CASSLGQGGANYGYTF | TGTGCCAGCTCACTCGGACAGGGCGGCGCTAACTATGGCTACACCTTC | - | 16 | TRBV18 | TRBD1 | TRBJ1-2
CSVAVSSYEQYF | TGCAGCGTTGCGGTCAGCTCTTACGAGCAGTACTTC | once | 12 | TRBV29-1 | - | TRBJ2-7
CASSFGSVQPQHF | TGTGCCAGCAGTTTCGGGTCCGTACAGCCCCAGCATTTT | once | 13 | TRBV28 | - | TRBJ1-5
CASSQRYNYGYTF | TGTGCCAGCAGCCAACGGTATAACTATGGCTACACCTTC | - | 13 | TRBV14 | - | TRBJ1-2
CASSGGTWEYNEQFF | TGTGCCAGCAGCGGGGGAACGTGGGAGTACAATGAGCAGTTCTTC | few | 15 | TRBV11-2 | - | TRBJ2-1
CASIQAWGFGANVLTF | TGTGCCAGCATCCAGGCCTGGGGCTTTGGGGCCAACGTCCTGACTTTC | many | 16 | TRBV5-8 | - | TRBJ2-6
CASSLESSGANVLTF | TGCGCCAGCAGCTTGGAGTCCTCTGGGGCCAACGTCCTGACTTTC | - | 15 | TRBV5-1 | - | TRBJ2-6
CASRRGGMDYGYTF | TGTGCCAGTAGGCGTGGGGGCATGGACTATGGCTACACCTTC | many | 14 | TRBV19 | - | TRBJ1-2
CASSGVPIQGEQFF | TGCGCCAGCAGCGGGGTTCCGATCCAGGGTGAGCAGTTCTTC | - | 14 | TRBV4-1 | - | TRBJ2-1
CASSITGQGAYEQYF | TGTGCCAGTAGTATTACGGGACAGGGTGCCTACGAGCAGTACTTC | - | 15 | TRBV19 | TRBD1 | TRBJ2-7
CATSAGGETQYF | TGTGCCACCTCAGCGGGTGGAGAGACCCAGTACTTC | few | 12 | TRBV19 | - | TRBJ2-5
CASSPHGGVNEQFF | TGTGCCAGCAGTCCCCACGGGGGAGTCAATGAGCAGTTCTTC | - | 14 | TRBV28 | - | TRBJ2-1
CASSQAGSSYNEQFF | TGTGCCAGCAGCCAAGCGGGGAGCTCCTACAATGAGCAGTTCTTC | - | 15 | TRBV7-9 | TRBD2 | TRBJ2-1
CASSVGAGGVQETQYF | TGTGCCAGCAGCGTAGGGGCGGGAGGAGTCCAAGAGACCCAGTACTTC | once | 16 | TRBV9 | TRBD2 | TRBJ2-5
CASRSPGPYGYTF | TGTGCCAGCAGATCTCCGGGCCCCTATGGCTACACCTTC | - | 13 | TRBV6-5 | - | TRBJ1-2
CASNREGDRTDTQYF | TGCGCCAGCAACCGGGAGGGGGATCGCACAGATACGCAGTATTTT | once | 15 | TRBV5-1 | TRBD2 | TRBJ2-3
CASSDRASGAIQYF | TGTGCCAGCAGCGATAGAGCCTCGGGCGCCATTCAGTACTTC | - | 14 | TRBV7-2 | - | TRBJ2-4
CASSEDGSSNEQFF | TGTGCCAGCAGTGAGGACGGGAGTTCGAATGAGCAGTTCTTC | - | 14 | TRBV6-4 | - | TRBJ2-1
CAWSPGTSGYTDTQYF | TGTGCCTGGAGTCCCGGGACTAGCGGGTACACAGATACGCAGTATTTT | - | 16 | TRBV30 | TRBD2 | TRBJ2-3
CASSQVGTSGSHNEQFF | TGCGCCAGCAGCCAAGTAGGTACTAGCGGGAGTCATAATGAGCAGTTCTTC | - | 17 | TRBV4-1 | TRBD2 | TRBJ2-1
CASSLWDRVGETQYF | TGTGCCAGCAGCTTATGGGACAGGGTAGGAGAGACCCAGTACTTC | - | 15 | TRBV7-9 | TRBD1 | TRBJ2-5
CASTPGVAGRRVETQYF | TGTGCCAGCACCCCCGGGGTAGCGGGCCGCAGGGTTGAGACCCAGTACTTC | - | 17 | TRBV7-9 | TRBD2 | TRBJ2-5
CASSLTVSPETQYF | TGTGCCAGCAGCTTAACGGTGTCCCCAGAGACCCAGTACTTC | - | 14 | TRBV7-3 | - | TRBJ2-5
CASSVGDSYSGNTIYF | TGTGCCAGCAGCGTAGGTGACAGTTACTCTGGAAACACCATATATTTT | - | 16 | TRBV9 | - | TRBJ1-3
CASSPDVNTEAFF | TGTGCCAGCTCACCAGACGTGAACACTGAAGCTTTCTTT | - | 13 | TRBV18 | - | TRBJ1-1
CASKLGQHYGYTF | TGTGCCAGCAAGCTCGGGCAGCACTATGGCTACACCTTC | few | 13 | TRBV6-5 | - | TRBJ1-2
CASSLAGRGRNGYTF | TGTGCCAGCAGCTTGGCCGGCAGGGGGCGGAATGGCTACACCTTC | - | 15 | TRBV5-6 | TRBD1 | TRBJ1-2
CASSKAGREGTNEQFF | TGTGCCAGCAGCAAAGCGGGCAGGGAGGGTACCAATGAGCAGTTCTTC | - | 16 | TRBV21-1 | - | TRBJ2-1
CASSLRVMGGAHLANYGYTF | TGTGCCAGCAGCCTTCGGGTAATGGGGGGCGCCCACCTCGCTAACTATGGCTACACCTTC | few | 20 | TRBV5-8 | - | TRBJ1-2
CASSFDRLSAGLYNEQFF | TGTGCCAGCAGCTTCGATAGACTCTCGGCGGGACTCTACAATGAGCAGTTCTTC | - | 18 | TRBV11-2 | - | TRBJ2-1
CAWGTYGYTF | TGTGCCTGGGGAACCTATGGCTACACCTTC | - | 10 | TRBV30 | - | TRBJ1-2
CASTRRGMGQETQYF | TGCGCCAGCACCCGCAGGGGGATGGGCCAAGAGACCCAGTACTTC | - | 15 | TRBV4-1 | TRBD1 | TRBJ2-5
CASTAAEDSAYNEQFF | TGTGCCAGCACCGCGGCCGAGGACTCTGCCTACAATGAGCAGTTCTTC | few | 16 | TRBV2 | - | TRBJ2-1
CASSLGGFLYTYEQYF | TGCGCCAGCAGCTTGGGGGGTTTTTTATACACCTACGAGCAGTACTTC | - | 16 | TRBV5-1 | - | TRBJ2-7
CASSQDGRTGDEQYF | TGTGCCAGCAGCCAAGATGGTCGGACAGGGGACGAGCAGTACTTC | - | 15 | TRBV14 | TRBD1 | TRBJ2-7
CASSLVGGPDEKLFF | TGTGCCAGCAGCTTAGTTGGGGGGCCTGATGAAAAACTGTTTTTT | - | 15 | TRBV7-2 | - | TRBJ1-4
CASSLASVAGVTQYF | TGTGCCAGCAGCTTAGCTTCCGTAGCGGGGGTAACGCAGTATTTT | - | 15 | TRBV7-6 | TRBD2 | TRBJ2-3
CASSPEIHGELFF | TGTGCCAGCAGCCCAGAAATACACGGGGAGCTGTTTTTT | - | 13 | TRBV7-3 | - | TRBJ2-2
CASNQGQGETQYF | TGTGCCAGCAACCAGGGACAGGGAGAGACCCAGTACTTC | - | 13 | TRBV2 | TRBD1 | TRBJ2-5
CASSPPGQGEDTQYF | TGTGCCAGCAGTCCCCCGGGACAGGGGGAAGATACGCAGTATTTT | - | 15 | TRBV28 | TRBD1 | TRBJ2-3
CASSFSLGGTGVQPQHF | TGTGCCAGCAGTTTTTCCCTCGGTGGGACAGGGGTCCAGCCCCAGCATTTT | - | 17 | TRBV28 | TRBD1 | TRBJ1-5
CASSFGETQYF | TGTGCCAGCAGCTTTGGTGAGACCCAGTACTTC | - | 11 | TRBV7-9 | - | TRBJ2-5
CASSIRAPPYTGELFF | TGTGCCAGCTCTATTCGGGCACCGCCGTACACCGGGGAGCTGTTTTTT | - | 16 | TRBV28 | - | TRBJ2-2
CASSRGGHTEAFF | TGTGCCAGCAGTAGGGGTGGGCACACTGAAGCTTTCTTT | - | 13 | TRBV6-5 | - | TRBJ1-1
CASSQDRAGHNQPQHF | TGCGCCAGCAGCCAAGACCGCGCAGGGCACAATCAGCCCCAGCATTTT | many | 16 | TRBV4-1 | - | TRBJ1-5
CASRPGQHYEQYF | TGTGCCAGCAGGCCGGGGCAGCACTACGAGCAGTACTTC | - | 13 | TRBV28 | - | TRBJ2-7